This TCR beta chain comes out of a study of T cell changes during pregnancy in multiple sclerosis. TCRdb's copy holds only in-frame clones and misses some; the assay was immunoSEQ multiplex PCR. The sample lists around 100,000 clones, roughly nine tenths seen once, with over 1.5% in the top ten. The CDR3 runs to 16 residues. Germline values: CDR1 SEHNR, CDR2 FQNEAQ (reference sequence). V lost 5 bases and J lost 4; bases outside the gene matches: 8. The rearrangement uses TRBV7-9 and TRBJ2-6, with 7 bases aligning to TRBD1. The clonotype originates from a female donor with multiple sclerosis, enrolled in a pregnancy study. The sample was peripheral blood, taken in the third trimester of pregnancy. The CDR3 DNA follows: TGTGCCAGCAGCACCCGACAGGGCGGCGGGGCCAACGTCCTGACTTTC. Its translation is CASSTRQGGGANVLTF.